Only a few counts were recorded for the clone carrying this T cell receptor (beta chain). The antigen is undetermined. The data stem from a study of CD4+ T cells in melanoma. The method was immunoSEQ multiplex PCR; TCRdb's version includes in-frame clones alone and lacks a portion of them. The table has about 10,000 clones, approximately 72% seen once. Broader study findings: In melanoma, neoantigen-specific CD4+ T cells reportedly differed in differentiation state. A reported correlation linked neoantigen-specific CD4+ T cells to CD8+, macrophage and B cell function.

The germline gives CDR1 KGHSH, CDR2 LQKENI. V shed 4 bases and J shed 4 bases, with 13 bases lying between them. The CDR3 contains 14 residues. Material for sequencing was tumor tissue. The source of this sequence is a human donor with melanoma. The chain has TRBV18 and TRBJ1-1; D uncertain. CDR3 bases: TGTGCCAGCTCACGTTCCTCTGAGGCCACTGAAGCTTTCTTT. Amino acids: CASSRSSEATEAFF.